This entry is about one TCR beta chain. Its antigen remains unknown. This entry comes from a study of cytomegalovirus exposure and HLA in healthy donors. Study details: Clustering assigned 81% of the approximately 370 genotyped donors to the Caucasian-associated ancestry cluster. General study points: A later analysis linked a missense DCLRE1C variant to TCR beta V- and J-gene trimming.

V was pared by 4 bases and J by 3 bases, with 7 bases between. The CDR3 totals 13 residues. Germline V gives CDR1 SGHNT, CDR2 YYREEE (reference sequence). The PCR ran on 60 Vbeta and 13 Jbeta primers. Original data processing: Around 80 million unique TCR beta chains, roughly 11 million of them shared, were counted by a later analysis. Data came from immunoSEQ multiplex PCR; TCRdb stores just in-frame clones and leaves some out. The DNA gave D and trimming, while V, J and clone size come from that table. This sample has fewer than 130,000 clones, with approximately 86% found just once. The sequenced sample was PBMCs. V usage is TRBV5-4 and J usage is TRBJ1-4; D is unresolved. This TCR was recovered from a man in his forties in good health and CMV-seronegative. CDR3 in amino acids: CASSREPNEKLFF. The CDR3 nucleotides are TGTGCCAGCAGCCGAGAGCCTAATGAAAAACTGTTTTTT.